This T cell receptor (beta chain) was identified during a study of blood T cell repertoires in COVID-19. Looking at the study overall: T cells, B-cell-depleted T cells, or PBMCs provided the cDNA or gDNA that served as material.

In assigning cohorts, the study relied on participant-reported clinical history. Either two negative PCRs, clearance, or symptom resolution qualified Cohort 3 donors as recovered. The V and J ends lost 0 bases and 4 bases, in that order; junction bases with no gene match: 12. This CDR3 is built from 19 residues. Looked up from germline, CDR1 is LGHNA and CDR2 is YNFKEQ. In the study's own analysis: Amplifying reference gene primers gave estimates of nucleated cell counts. Some clones are missing from TCRdb's copy, which holds only in-frame ones; the method was immunoSEQ multiplex PCR. V and J calls and clone size are as listed in that table; D and trimming were resolved from the DNA. Counted here are about 160,000 clones, approximately 87% occurring once; the ten biggest clones make up more than 6.5%.

This clonotype originated in a woman between 50 and 59 years old who had recovered from COVID-19. This rearrangement joins TRBV4-2 to TRBJ2-3; TRBD2 matches at 11 bases. The specimen was PBMCs or T cells enriched from blood (not recorded which). The CDR3 nucleotides read TGTGCCAGCAGCCAAGATAGGATAAAAGGGACTAGCGGTCCAGATACGCAGTATTTT. This sequence encodes CASSQDRIKGTSGPDTQYF.